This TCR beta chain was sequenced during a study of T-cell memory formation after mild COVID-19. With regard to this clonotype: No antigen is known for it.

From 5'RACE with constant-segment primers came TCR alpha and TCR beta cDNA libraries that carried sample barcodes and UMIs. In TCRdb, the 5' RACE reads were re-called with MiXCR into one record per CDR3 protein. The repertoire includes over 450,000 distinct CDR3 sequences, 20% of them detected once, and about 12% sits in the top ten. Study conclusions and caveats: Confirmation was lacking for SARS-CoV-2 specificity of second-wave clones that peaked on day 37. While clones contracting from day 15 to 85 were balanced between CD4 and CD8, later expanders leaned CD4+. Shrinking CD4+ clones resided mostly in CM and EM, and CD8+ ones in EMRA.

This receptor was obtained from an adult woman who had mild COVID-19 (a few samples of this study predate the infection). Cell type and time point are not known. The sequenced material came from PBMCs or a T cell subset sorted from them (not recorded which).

The CDR3 here is CASSHTGGNTYEQYF. The CDR3 DNA reads TGTGCCAGCAGTCACACAGGGGGCAACACCTACGAGCAGTACTTC. V and J are TRBV12-3 or TRBV12-4 and TRBJ2-7; 9 positions agree with TRBD1. CDR3 length equals 15 residues. V lost 5 bases and J lost 2; bases outside the gene matches: 7.